This T cell receptor beta chain was captured in a study of blood T cells in healthy people across ages. V dropped 5 bases and J dropped 2 bases, with 12 bases sitting between them. Germline lookup yields CDR1 MNHEY and CDR2 SVGAGI. The CDR3 has 14 amino acids. Total RNA was isolated from each sample in quantities of at least 5 micrograms. The use of a sample-barcoded 5' primer and a J-beta primer mix characterized a second PCR of about 7 to 12 cycles. One entry per CDR3 protein, called by TCRdb with MiXCR from the 5' RACE reads. Among about 780,000 distinct CDR3 sequences listed, 25% to 30% were seen once. The same specimen was also included in a second study, on T cells of mothers and their children. Per that paper: The authors detected no persistent microchimeric T cell clones.

The receptor was isolated from a boy aged 5-17 years in good health. V usage is TRBV6-5 and J usage is TRBJ1-2; maybe TRBD1 (5 bases). Material: blood. The CDR3, as DNA: TGTGCCAGCAGTCGCAGGGATACCAACTATGGCTACACCTTC. Protein sequence: CASSRRDTNYGYTF.